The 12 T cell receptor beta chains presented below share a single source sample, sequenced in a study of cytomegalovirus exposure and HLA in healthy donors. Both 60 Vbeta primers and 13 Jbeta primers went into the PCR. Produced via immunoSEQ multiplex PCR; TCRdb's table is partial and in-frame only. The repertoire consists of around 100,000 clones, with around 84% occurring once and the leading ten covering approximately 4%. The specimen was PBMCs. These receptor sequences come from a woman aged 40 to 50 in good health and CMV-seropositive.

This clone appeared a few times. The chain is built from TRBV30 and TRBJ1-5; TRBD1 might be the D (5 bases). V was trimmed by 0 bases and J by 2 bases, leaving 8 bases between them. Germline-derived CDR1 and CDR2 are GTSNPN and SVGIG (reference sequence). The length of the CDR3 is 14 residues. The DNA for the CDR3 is TGTGCCTGGAGTGTGGGGGGAGGCAATCAGCCCCAGCATTTT. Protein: CAWSVGGGNQPQHF.

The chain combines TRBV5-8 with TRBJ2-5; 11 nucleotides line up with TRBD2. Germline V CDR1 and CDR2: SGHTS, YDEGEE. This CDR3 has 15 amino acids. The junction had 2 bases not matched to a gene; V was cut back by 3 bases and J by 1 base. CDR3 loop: CASSWGTSGQETQYF. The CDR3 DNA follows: TGTGCCAGCAGCTGGGGGACTAGCGGCCAAGAGACCCAGTACTTC.

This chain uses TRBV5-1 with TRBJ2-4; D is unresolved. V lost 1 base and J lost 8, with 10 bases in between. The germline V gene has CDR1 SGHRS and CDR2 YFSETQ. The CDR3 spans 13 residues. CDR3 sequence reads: CASSLKTADIQYF. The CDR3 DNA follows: TGCGCCAGCAGCTTGAAAACAGCCGACATTCAGTACTTC.

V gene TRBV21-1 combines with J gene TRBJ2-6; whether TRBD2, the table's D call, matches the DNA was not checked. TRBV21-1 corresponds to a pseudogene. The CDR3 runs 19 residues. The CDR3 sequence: CASSKCPRGLACGANVLTF. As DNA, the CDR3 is TGTGCCAGCAGCAAATGCCCCCGGGGGTTAGCTTGTGGGGCCAACGTCCTGACTTTC.

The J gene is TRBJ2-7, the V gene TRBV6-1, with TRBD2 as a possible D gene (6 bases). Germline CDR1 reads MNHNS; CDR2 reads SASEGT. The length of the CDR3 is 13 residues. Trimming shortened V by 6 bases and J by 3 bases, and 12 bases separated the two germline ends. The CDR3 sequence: CASRPGEIYEQYF. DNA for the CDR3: TGTGCCAGCAGACCGGGAGAAATCTACGAGCAGTACTTC.

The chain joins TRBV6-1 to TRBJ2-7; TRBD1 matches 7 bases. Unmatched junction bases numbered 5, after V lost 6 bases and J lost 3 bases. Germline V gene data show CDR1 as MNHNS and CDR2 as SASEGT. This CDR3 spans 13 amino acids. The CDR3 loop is CASSLDRVYEQYF. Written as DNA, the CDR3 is TGTGCCAGCAGCCTTGACAGGGTCTACGAGCAGTACTTC.

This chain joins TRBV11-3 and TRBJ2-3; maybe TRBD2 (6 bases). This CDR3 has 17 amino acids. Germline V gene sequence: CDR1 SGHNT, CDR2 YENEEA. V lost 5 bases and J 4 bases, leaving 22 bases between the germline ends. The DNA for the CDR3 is TGTGCCAGCAGCCTCCTGCTCGGGAGCTCGCTTCCAGATACGCAGTATTTT. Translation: CASSLLLGSSLPDTQYF.

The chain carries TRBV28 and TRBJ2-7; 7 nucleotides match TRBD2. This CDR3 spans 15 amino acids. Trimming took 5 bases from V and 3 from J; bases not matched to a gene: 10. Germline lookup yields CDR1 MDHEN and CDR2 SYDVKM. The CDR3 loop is CASSGGREDRYEQYF. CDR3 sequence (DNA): TGTGCCAGCAGTGGGGGACGGGAGGACCGCTACGAGCAGTACTTC.

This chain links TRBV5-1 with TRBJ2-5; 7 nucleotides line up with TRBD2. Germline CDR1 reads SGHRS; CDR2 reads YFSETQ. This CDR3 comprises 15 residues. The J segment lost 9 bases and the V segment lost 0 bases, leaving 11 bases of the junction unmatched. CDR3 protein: CASSLATGGPLAQYF. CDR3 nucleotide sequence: TGCGCCAGCAGCTTGGCCACGGGAGGCCCCTTGGCCCAGTACTTC.

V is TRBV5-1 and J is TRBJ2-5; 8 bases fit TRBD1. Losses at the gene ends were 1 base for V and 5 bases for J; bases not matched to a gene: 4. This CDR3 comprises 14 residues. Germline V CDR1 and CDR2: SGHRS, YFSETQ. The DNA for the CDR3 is TGCGCCAGCAGCTTGAGGACAGGGAGGGAGACCCAGTACTTC. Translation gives CASSLRTGRETQYF.

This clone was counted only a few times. The CDR3 loop is CAIDRETGEQYF. The DNA for the CDR3 is TGTGCCATCGACCGCGAGACAGGGGAGCAGTACTTC. The gene calls are TRBV10-3 and TRBJ2-7; 7 bases match TRBD1. V lost 8 bases and J lost 7; bases outside the gene matches: 8. This CDR3 spans 12 amino acids. Germline CDR1 ENHRY, CDR2 SYGVKD.

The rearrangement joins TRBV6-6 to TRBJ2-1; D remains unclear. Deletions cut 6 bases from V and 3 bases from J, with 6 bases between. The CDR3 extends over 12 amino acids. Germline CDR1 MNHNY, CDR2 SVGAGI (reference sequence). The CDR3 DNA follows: TGTGCCAGCAGCGAGGACTACAATGAGCAGTTCTTC. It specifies CASSEDYNEQFF.